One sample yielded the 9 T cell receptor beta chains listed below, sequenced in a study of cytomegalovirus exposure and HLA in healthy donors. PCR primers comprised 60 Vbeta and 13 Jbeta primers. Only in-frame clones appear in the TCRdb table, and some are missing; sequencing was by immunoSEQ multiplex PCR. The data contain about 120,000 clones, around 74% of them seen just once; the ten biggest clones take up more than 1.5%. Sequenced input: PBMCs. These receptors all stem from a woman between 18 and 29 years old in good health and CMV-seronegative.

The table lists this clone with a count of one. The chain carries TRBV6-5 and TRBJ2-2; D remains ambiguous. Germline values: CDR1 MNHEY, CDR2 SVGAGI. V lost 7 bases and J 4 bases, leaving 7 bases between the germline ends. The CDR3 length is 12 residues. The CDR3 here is CASMRATGELFF. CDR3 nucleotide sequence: TGTGCCAGCATGAGAGCCACCGGGGAGCTGTTTTTT.

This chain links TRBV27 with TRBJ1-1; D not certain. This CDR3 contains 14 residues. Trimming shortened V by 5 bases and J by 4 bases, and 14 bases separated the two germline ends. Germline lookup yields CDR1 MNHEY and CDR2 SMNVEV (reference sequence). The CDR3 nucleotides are TGTGCCAGCAGTAGATTTCGGGTGGCCACTGAAGCTTTCTTT. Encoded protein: CASSRFRVATEAFF.

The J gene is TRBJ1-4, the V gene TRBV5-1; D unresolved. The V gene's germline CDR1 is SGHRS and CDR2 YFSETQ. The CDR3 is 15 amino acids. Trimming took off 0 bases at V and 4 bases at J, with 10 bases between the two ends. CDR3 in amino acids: CASSLGRAGNEKLFF. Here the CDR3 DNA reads TGCGCCAGCAGCTTGGGGAGGGCTGGTAATGAAAAACTGTTTTTT.

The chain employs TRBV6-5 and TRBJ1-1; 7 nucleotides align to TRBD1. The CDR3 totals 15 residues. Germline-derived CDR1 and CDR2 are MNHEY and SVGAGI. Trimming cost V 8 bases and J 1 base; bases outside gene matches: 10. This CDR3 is CASSQYRGGNTEAFF. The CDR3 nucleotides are TGTGCCAGCTCCCAATACAGGGGAGGGAACACTGAAGCTTTCTTT.

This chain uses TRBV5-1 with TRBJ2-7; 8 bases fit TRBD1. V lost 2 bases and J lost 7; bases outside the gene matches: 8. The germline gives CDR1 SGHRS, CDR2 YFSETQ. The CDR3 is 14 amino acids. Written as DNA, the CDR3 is TGCGCCAGCAGCTTTGGACAGGGAGTACGGGAGCAGTACTTC. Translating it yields CASSFGQGVREQYF.

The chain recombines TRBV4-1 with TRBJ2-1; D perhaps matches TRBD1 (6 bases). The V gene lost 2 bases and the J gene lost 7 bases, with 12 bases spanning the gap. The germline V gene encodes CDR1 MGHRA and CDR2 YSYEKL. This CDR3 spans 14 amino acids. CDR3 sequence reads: CASSQITRGNEQFF. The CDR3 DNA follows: TGCGCCAGCAGCCAAATAACCAGGGGAAATGAGCAGTTCTTC.

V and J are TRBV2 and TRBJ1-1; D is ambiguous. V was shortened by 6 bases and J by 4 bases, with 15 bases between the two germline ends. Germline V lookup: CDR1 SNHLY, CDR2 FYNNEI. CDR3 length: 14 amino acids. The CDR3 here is CASRPEALGTEAFF. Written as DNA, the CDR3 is TGTGCCAGCAGGCCGGAGGCGCTGGGCACTGAAGCTTTCTTT.

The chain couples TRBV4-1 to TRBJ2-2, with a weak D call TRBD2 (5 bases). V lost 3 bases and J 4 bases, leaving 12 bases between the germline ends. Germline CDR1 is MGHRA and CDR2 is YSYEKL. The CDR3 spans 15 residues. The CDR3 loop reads CASSHEGFLTGELFF. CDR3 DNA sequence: TGCGCCAGCAGCCATGAGGGCTTCCTCACCGGGGAGCTGTTTTTT.

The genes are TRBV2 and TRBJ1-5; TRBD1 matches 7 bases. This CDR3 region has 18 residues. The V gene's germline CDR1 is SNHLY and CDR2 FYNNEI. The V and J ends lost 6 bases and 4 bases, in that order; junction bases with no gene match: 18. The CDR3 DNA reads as TGTGCCAGCAGCCAGAATAGGCCCCGACCAGGGGGGAATCAGCCCCAGCATTTT. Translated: CASSQNRPRPGGNQPQHF.